This TCR beta chain was sequenced during a study of STAT3 mutations in large granular lymphocyte leukemia. Study summary: Roughly half of the longitudinally sequenced T-LGLL patients carried detectable canonical activating STAT3 mutations. More than half of T-LGLL patients received immunosuppressive therapy. Regarding the study as a whole: After therapy, about 30% of the 18 patients switched clonotypes, all new clones STAT3 wild type. At least one immunodominant TCR beta clonotype appeared in every T-cell large granular lymphocyte leukemia patient.

To note about this clone: Antigen: not known.

Around 41,000 productive templates were obtained per sample on average. Repertoires were generated with immunoSEQ multiplex PCR, while TCRdb's copy carries only in-frame clones and drops some. The data contain about 19,000 clones, around 93% of them seen just once; the ten biggest clones take up 45%. Germline V gene data show CDR1 as MGHDK and CDR2 as SYGVNS. V lost 2 bases and J lost 7, with 18 bases in between. The CDR3 is 16 amino acids. Specimen: peripheral blood mononuclear cells. This receptor was identified in a man aged 55 to 69 with T-cell large granular lymphocyte leukemia. Some clones in this sample may be carry-over from other donors' samples. This rearrangement joins TRBV25-1 to TRBJ1-3; D might be TRBD1 (5 bases). The CDR3 loop is CASSERGGLVGNTIYF. The CDR3, as DNA: TGTGCCAGCAGTGAACGGGGGGGGTTGGTCGGCAACACCATATATTTT.